The 30 T cell receptor beta chains below all came from one sample that was sequenced in a study of blood T cells in healthy people across ages. A J-beta primer mix and a sample-barcoded 5' primer were used in a second PCR of roughly 6 to 11 cycles. TCRdb used MiXCR to reprocess the 5' RACE reads, holding one entry per CDR3 protein. This table has around 800,000 distinct CDR3 sequences, roughly 24% appearing once. These data also formed part of another study, on T cells of mothers and their children.

Sequenced: blood. These receptors all come from a boy between 5 and 17 years old in good health.

The CDR3: CASSPGPLGITDTQYF. The CDR3 DNA follows: TGTGCCAGCAGTCCAGGACCCCTGGGGATCACAGATACGCAGTATTTT. This sequence joins TRBV12-3 or TRBV12-4 and TRBJ2-3; unclear D gene. The V and J ends lost 5 bases and 2 bases respectively, with 17 bases between them. The CDR3 totals 16 residues.

The CDR3 sequence: CASSPGTGYQPQHF. The CDR3, as DNA: TGTGCCAGCAGCCCCGGGACAGGGTATCAGCCCCAGCATTTT. V and J are TRBV5-5 and TRBJ1-5, with 9 bases fitting TRBD1. From germline, CDR1 is SGHKS and CDR2 YYEKEE (reference sequence). Trimming took 4 bases from V and 5 from J; bases not matched to a gene: 4. CDR3 length: 14 amino acids.

This clonotype was seen more than once but under ten times. This chain joins TRBV6-1 and TRBJ1-4, with 10 bases lining up with TRBD1. Germline V gene sequence: CDR1 MNHNS, CDR2 SASEGT. The CDR3 sequence is 14 residues long. With 8 bases clipped from V and 12 bases from J, the junction kept 12 bases outside the gene matches. The CDR3 nucleotides read TGTGCCAGCTTCGGGTTGACAGGGGGCGCGGAACTGTTTTTT. Translating it yields CASFGLTGGAELFF.

The chain carries TRBV7-2 and TRBJ2-5; D is unclear. V dropped 1 base and J dropped 6 bases, with 6 bases sitting between them. The length of the CDR3 is 12 residues. CDR1 SGHTA and CDR2 FQGNSA come from the germline V gene. For the CDR3, the DNA is TGTGCCAGCAGCTTAGGGGTGCAGACCCAGTACTTC. It yields the protein CASSLGVQTQYF.

The chain uses TRBV20-1 and TRBJ2-3, with TRBD2 matching 9 bases. V was pared by 1 base and J by 4 bases, with 3 bases of the junction left unmatched. Germline values: CDR1 DFQATT, CDR2 SNEGSKA (reference sequence). The CDR3 runs to 14 residues. CDR3 loop: CSARAAGGADTQYF. In DNA, the CDR3 is TGCAGTGCTAGAGCGGCGGGGGGGGCAGATACGCAGTATTTT.

V gene TRBV7-9 combines with J gene TRBJ2-5; maybe TRBD1 (6 bases). The J call may be wrong; the DNA end is better matched by TRBJ2-7. Germline loops: CDR1 SEHNR, CDR2 FQNEAQ (reference sequence). CDR3 length: 14 amino acids. Written as DNA, the CDR3 is TGTGCCAGCTACTCCTCCGGGACAAACTACGAGCAGTACTTC. Residues: CASYSSGTNYEQYF.

This clonotype has a handful of counts. This sequence joins TRBV7-9 and TRBJ2-5; D remains unclear. Germline loops: CDR1 SEHNR, CDR2 FQNEAQ (reference sequence). The length of the CDR3 is 15 residues. Trimming cost V 5 bases and J 3 bases, with 16 bases left between them. CDR3 DNA sequence: TGTGCCAGCAGCCCCGCCCAGGCCTTGGAAGAGACCCAGTACTTC. As protein: CASSPAQALEETQYF.

The V gene is TRBV6-1, the J gene TRBJ2-4, with 9 bases matching TRBD1. Germline V gene data show CDR1 as MNHNS and CDR2 as SASEGT. V trimming: 4 bases; J trimming: 7 bases; junction bases outside the gene matches: 8. The CDR3 spans 15 residues. CDR3 region: CASSASTGGMNIQYF. In nucleotides, the CDR3 is TGTGCCAGCAGTGCGTCTACAGGGGGCATGAACATTCAGTACTTC.

The genes are TRBV7-9 and TRBJ2-3; 9 bases agree with TRBD1. Germline CDR1 SEHNR, CDR2 FQNEAQ (reference sequence). The CDR3 spans 17 residues. The ends lost 1 base at V and 2 bases at J; junction bases unmatched: 7. The DNA of the CDR3 is TGTGCCAGCAGCTTAGGAGGACAGGGGCCCCCCACAGATACGCAGTATTTT. This codes for CASSLGGQGPPTDTQYF.

As regards this clonotype: An end of the junction differs from the germline gene, which may be a read error. The chain is built from TRBV7-2 and TRBJ1-1; maybe TRBD1 (5 bases). CDR3 length equals 13 residues. The germline V gene encodes CDR1 SGHTA and CDR2 FQGNSA. CDR3 DNA: TGCGCCAGCAGCTTAAGTTGGGGGACTGAAGCTTTCTTT. Protein product: CASSLSWGTEAFF.

V gene TRBV6-5 combines with J gene TRBJ2-5, with TRBD1 matching over 11 bases. Germline-derived CDR1 and CDR2 are MNHEY and SVGAGI. The V gene end was trimmed by 5 bases and the J gene end by 11 bases; junction bases not matched to a gene: 7. The CDR3 has 13 residues. For the CDR3, the DNA is TGTGCCAGCAGTCGGGACAGGGGGAATGAGCAGTACTTC. As protein: CASSRDRGNEQYF.

V gene TRBV12-3 or TRBV12-4 combines with J gene TRBJ2-2; 7 bases align to TRBD1. The CDR3 is 16 amino acids. J was trimmed by 3 bases and V by 4 bases; bases with no gene match: 8. The DNA of the CDR3 is TGTGCCAGCAGTTGGGTGACAGGGCAATACACCGGGGAGCTGTTTTTT. Translation gives CASSWVTGQYTGELFF.

V usage is TRBV5-5 and J usage is TRBJ1-1; D unclear. Trimming shortened V by 4 bases and J by 1 base, and 17 bases separated the two germline ends. The CDR3 length is 16 residues. The germline gives CDR1 SGHKS, CDR2 YYEKEE (reference sequence). The CDR3 DNA follows: TGTGCCAGCAGCGTCGATGGGTGGCCCACGAACACTGAAGCTTTCTTT. Translated, it gives CASSVDGWPTNTEAFF.

As regards this clonotype: Its ends do not fully match the called genes, so a read error is possible. The chain couples TRBV2 to TRBJ1-3; no reliable D call. Per germline, CDR1 SNHLY and CDR2 FYNNEI. This CDR3 spans 14 amino acids. The CDR3 is CASSEQSSGNTIHF. The CDR3 DNA is TGTGCCAGCAGTGAACAAAGCTCTGGAAACACCATACATTTT.

This clonotype was observed a few times. This rearrangement joins TRBV5-1 to TRBJ2-5; perhaps TRBD2 as D (5 bases). The germline CDR1 and CDR2 sequences are SGHRS and YFSETQ. V shed 2 bases and J shed 2 bases, with 10 bases lying between them. The CDR3 spans 14 residues. CDR3 loop: CASSLKAAQETQYF. The CDR3 DNA reads as TGCGCCAGCAGCTTAAAAGCGGCACAAGAGACCCAGTACTTC. Complete variable domain (other parts from reference TRBV5-1 and TRBJ2-5): KAGVTQTPRYLIKTRGQQVTLSCSPISGHRSVSWYQQTPGQGLQFLFEYFSETQRNKGNFPGRFSGRQFSNSRSEMNVSTLELGDSALYLCASSLKAAQETQYFGPGTRLLVL.

In this sample, this clonotype turned up a few times. V usage is TRBV9 and J usage is TRBJ2-5; a weak D match, TRBD2 (7 bases). Germline CDR1 is SGDLS and CDR2 is YYNGEE. V dropped 2 bases and J dropped 2 bases, with 16 bases sitting between them. This CDR3 comprises 16 residues. CDR3 sequence: CASSVSPRGAQETQYF. In nucleotides, the CDR3 is TGTGCCAGCAGCGTGTCCCCCCGGGGGGCTCAAGAGACCCAGTACTTC.

V gene TRBV10-3 combines with J gene TRBJ2-3; 7 bases map to TRBD2. Germline V lookup: CDR1 ENHRY, CDR2 SYGVKD. This CDR3 is 16 amino acids long. J was trimmed by 2 bases and V by 4 bases; bases with no gene match: 9. CDR3 DNA sequence: TGTGCCATCAGTGGGGGCCGGGGGGTCTTCACAGATACGCAGTATTTT. Translation gives CAISGGRGVFTDTQYF.

This chain links TRBV29-1 with TRBJ1-1; possible D gene TRBD1, 6 bases. The CDR3 is made up of 13 amino acids. Germline values: CDR1 SQVTM, CDR2 ANQGSEA. Trimming shortened V by 4 bases and J by 1 base, and 10 bases separated the two germline ends. CDR3 coding DNA: TGCAGCGTTGTCAGGGGCCAGAACACTGAAGCTTTCTTT. Encoded protein: CSVVRGQNTEAFF.

The chain is built from TRBV5-1 and TRBJ1-2; D is ambiguous. The CDR3 runs to 15 residues. The V gene's germline CDR1 is SGHRS and CDR2 YFSETQ. V shed 2 bases and J shed 5 bases, with 16 bases lying between them. CDR3 amino acids: CASSFRVFKSYGYTF. In nucleotides, the CDR3 is TGCGCCAGCAGCTTCCGGGTTTTCAAGAGTTATGGCTACACCTTC.

The chain combines TRBV6-5 with TRBJ1-2; 9 bases are a match to TRBD1. Germline CDR1 is MNHEY and CDR2 is SVGAGI. The CDR3 totals 15 residues. The V and J ends lost 5 bases and 4 bases, in that order; junction bases with no gene match: 8. CDR3: CASSGGQGTVYGYTF. As DNA, the CDR3 is TGTGCCAGCAGTGGAGGACAGGGGACGGTCTATGGCTACACCTTC.

V gene TRBV3-1 combines with J gene TRBJ2-1, with D perhaps matching TRBD2 (7 bases). From germline, CDR1 is LGHDT and CDR2 YNNKEL (reference sequence). Trimming left V 5 bases short and J 10 bases short, with 15 bases between. The CDR3 is 13 amino acids. The CDR3 here is CASSGGGAGEQFF. DNA of the CDR3: TGTGCCAGCAGCGGTGGGGGGGCAGGGGAGCAGTTCTTC.

This clonotype was detected only a few times. The rearrangement uses TRBV29-1 and TRBJ2-5; D is possibly TRBD1 (6 bases). The ends were cut back, 2 bases at V and 1 base at J, with 11 bases in the middle. Germline lookup yields CDR1 SQVTM and CDR2 ANQGSEA. The CDR3 is made up of 14 amino acids. CDR3 protein: CSVEPRGTQETQYF. In nucleotides, the CDR3 is TGCAGCGTTGAACCCAGGGGTACCCAAGAGACCCAGTACTTC.

This clonotype has a handful of counts. The V call is TRBV7-2, the J call TRBJ2-5; TRBD2 matches at 14 bases. The tail of the sequence fits TRBJ2-7 better, so the J call may be wrong. The germline V gene has CDR1 SGHTA and CDR2 FQGNSA. There are 18 residues in the CDR3. The CDR3 DNA follows: TGTGCCAGCAGCTCCCGGACTAGCGGGGGGACTGCCTCCTACGAGCAGTACTTC. Translating it yields CASSSRTSGGTASYEQYF.

The rearrangement links TRBV9 to TRBJ1-2; D is unresolved. The V gene's germline CDR1 is SGDLS and CDR2 YYNGEE. Trimming cost V 0 bases and J 2 bases, with 11 bases left between them. CDR3 length: 15 amino acids. The CDR3 DNA sequence: TGTGCCAGCAGCGTAGAGGTGTTCTCAAACTATGGCTACACCTTC. This sequence encodes CASSVEVFSNYGYTF.

This clonotype turned up a few times. The genes are TRBV12-3 or TRBV12-4 and TRBJ2-7; 12 bases agree with TRBD2. Trimming took 5 bases from V and 4 from J; bases not matched to a gene: 6. The CDR3 loop spans 15 amino acids. CDR3 in DNA: TGTGCCAGCAGTCTCACTAGCGGGGGGAAATACGAGCAGTACTTC. It codes for CASSLTSGGKYEQYF.

CDR3 bases: TGTGCCATCAGTGAGCCGGCATCCCAAGAGACCCAGTACTTC. Translation gives CAISEPASQETQYF. The V call is TRBV10-3, the J call TRBJ2-5; no definite D call. Germline assignment: CDR1 ENHRY and CDR2 SYGVKD. The CDR3 sequence is 14 residues long. V dropped 2 bases and J dropped 1 base, with 8 bases sitting between them.

This clonotype was recorded a few times. The chain recombines TRBV11-1 with TRBJ2-2; weak D call: TRBD1 (6 bases). V was trimmed by 4 bases and J by 5 bases, leaving 14 bases between them. The CDR3 spans 15 residues. CDR1 and CDR2 (germline): SGHAT, FQDESV (reference sequence). The CDR3 DNA reads as TGTGCCAGCAGCTCCCAGGGGAGATATACCGGGGAGCTGTTTTTT. Amino acid sequence: CASSSQGRYTGELFF.

A few counts support this clonotype. The V gene is TRBV15, the J gene TRBJ2-5; TRBD1 agrees at 10 bases. CDR1 and CDR2 (germline): LNHNV, YYDKDF (reference sequence). CDR3 length: 15 residues. Trimming removed 7 bases from V and 0 bases from J; junction bases left unmatched: 5. CDR3 region: CATNRDRGHQETQYF. CDR3 DNA sequence: TGTGCCACCAACCGGGACAGGGGACACCAAGAGACCCAGTACTTC.

This clonotype has a handful of counts. The junction does not match germline at one end; this may be a read error. This sequence joins TRBV20-1 and TRBJ2-6, with D tentatively TRBD1 or TRBD2 (5 bases each). The CDR3 loop spans 14 amino acids. In germline, CDR1 is DFQATT, CDR2 SNEGSKA (reference sequence). The CDR3 coding sequence is TGCAGTGCCGGCGGAGGAACTGGGGCCAACGCCCTGACTTTC. Translation gives CSAGGGTGANALTF.

The rearrangement joins TRBV7-9 to TRBJ2-3; possibly TRBD1 or TRBD2 for D (6 bases each). Germline CDR1 SEHNR, CDR2 FQNEAQ (reference sequence). The ends were cut back, 4 bases at V and 1 base at J, with 15 bases in the middle. The CDR3 consists of 16 residues. In DNA, the CDR3 is TGTGCCAGCAGCTCCCGAGGGGGGCATCGCACAGATACGCAGTATTTT. Protein product: CASSSRGGHRTDTQYF.